This paragraph covers one TCR beta chain sequence. No antigen is known for it. The data were produced by immunoSEQ multiplex PCR, yet TCRdb's version contains in-frame clones alone and is incomplete. The sample consists of about 2 million clones, about 95% of them appearing once. This entry is derived from a study of shared clonotypes between healthy human individuals. Across the whole study: Each donor had three CD4 naive, three CD4 memory, two CD8 naive and one CD8 memory plate. Study-wide points: Tissue TCR repertoires likely differ from these blood-only repertoires.

Only CD45RO-negative cells positively selected for CCR7 counted as naive CD8 cells, so terminally differentiated effector memory CD45RA+ cells were excluded. All participating donors were Caucasian adults from Nashville, Tennessee. The sequence was obtained from a man younger than 35 in good health. Material for sequencing was naive CD8+ T cells sorted from blood.

Here the CDR3 DNA reads TGCAGCGCCAGTCTCGGCCGCTCCTACGAGCAGTACTTC. It is translated as CSASLGRSYEQYF. The J gene is TRBJ2-7, the V gene TRBV29-1; D uncertain. This CDR3 is 13 amino acids long. The V and J ends lost 7 bases and 0 bases respectively, with 13 bases between them. Germline CDR1 reads SQVTM; CDR2 reads ANQGSEA.